This TCR beta chain was found in a study of T-cell reconstitution after alpha-beta-depleted transplantation in children. Trimming shortened V by 5 bases and J by 4 bases, and 10 bases separated the two germline ends. The CDR3 is 13 residues long. The library targeted TCRbeta and was prepared with unique molecular identifiers. Each CDR3 protein is one row after TCRdb ran MiXCR on the PCR reads. The data show nearly 550,000 distinct CDR3 sequences, 15% to 20% seen once. The specimen was PBMCs from the stem cell graft donor, collected from the stem cell graft. The V call is TRBV12-3 or TRBV12-4, the J call TRBJ2-3; TRBD2 is a possible D gene (6 bases). The clonotype originates from a human donor who donated a stem cell graft to a child with acute lymphoblastic leukemia. CDR3 loop: CASSLTRADTQYF. CDR3 in DNA: TGTGCCAGCAGTCTGACTAGAGCAGATACGCAGTATTTT.